A selection of T cell receptor beta chains follows, all from one sample in a study of blood T cell repertoires in COVID-19. Data came from immunoSEQ multiplex PCR; TCRdb stores just in-frame clones and leaves some out. The sample records 120,000 to 150,000 clones, about four fifths being singletons. Sequencing was done on a sample of PBMCs or T cells enriched from blood (not recorded which). Source of these receptors: a woman between 45 and 60 years old who had been exposed to COVID-19. Each CDR3 is given with its conserved first and last residue. The order of the fields is CDR3 DNA, CDR3 protein, D gene, CDR3 length, clone size, J gene, V gene. A D gene is named only where the DNA matches it firmly. Expanded clones are given a class, and other clones once, few, many or no size at all.

cdr3_nt: TGCGCCAGCAGCTTGGAGGGCAGGGCCTACAATGAGCAGTTCTTC
cdr3_aa: CASSLEGRAYNEQFF
d_call: -
cdr3_length: 15
clone_size: -
j_call: TRBJ2-1
v_call: TRBV5-1

cdr3_nt: TGTGCCAGCAGCTTAGCGGGAGGGCTACAAGAGACCCAGTACTTC
cdr3_aa: CASSLAGGLQETQYF
d_call: TRBD2
cdr3_length: 15
clone_size: -
j_call: TRBJ2-5
v_call: TRBV7-9

cdr3_nt: TGCAGCGCCCGGACAGGGCCCTACGAGCAGTACTTC
cdr3_aa: CSARTGPYEQYF
d_call: TRBD1
cdr3_length: 12
clone_size: -
j_call: TRBJ2-7
v_call: TRBV29-1

cdr3_nt: TGCGCCAGCAGCCAAGCCAGGCAGGGCGGGGGGCCGGAGTTCTTC
cdr3_aa: CASSQARQGGGPEFF
d_call: TRBD2
cdr3_length: 15
clone_size: -
j_call: TRBJ2-1
v_call: TRBV4-3

cdr3_nt: TGTGCCAGCAGCTCCGGGGGGGCTGACGGGGAGCTGTTTTTT
cdr3_aa: CASSSGGADGELFF
d_call: TRBD2
cdr3_length: 14
clone_size: -
j_call: TRBJ2-2
v_call: TRBV9

cdr3_nt: TGTGCCAGCAGTTTAAGTGGGCGGGCTTTCTACAATGAGCAGTTCTTC
cdr3_aa: CASSLSGRAFYNEQFF
d_call: -
cdr3_length: 16
clone_size: -
j_call: TRBJ2-1
v_call: TRBV27

cdr3_nt: TGTGCCAGCAGCGTAGCTGGGACAGGGCTCTACGAGCAGTACTTC
cdr3_aa: CASSVAGTGLYEQYF
d_call: TRBD1
cdr3_length: 15
clone_size: -
j_call: TRBJ2-7
v_call: TRBV9

cdr3_nt: TGTGCCAGCAGGGAGACTAGCAACACCGGGGAGCTGTTTTTT
cdr3_aa: CASRETSNTGELFF
d_call: TRBD2
cdr3_length: 14
clone_size: -
j_call: TRBJ2-2
v_call: TRBV6-6

cdr3_nt: TGTGCCAGCAGTTACTCTTTCCCGACAAGGAACTATGGCTACACCTTC
cdr3_aa: CASSYSFPTRNYGYTF
d_call: -
cdr3_length: 16
clone_size: -
j_call: TRBJ1-2
v_call: TRBV6-2/TRBV6-3

cdr3_nt: TGTGCCACCTCCGGGACTAGCGGGACAGGCACCGGGGAGCTGTTTTTT
cdr3_aa: CATSGTSGTGTGELFF
d_call: TRBD2
cdr3_length: 16
clone_size: -
j_call: TRBJ2-2
v_call: TRBV3-1/TRBV3-2

cdr3_nt: TGTGCCAGCAGCGCCGAGGGGAGGCGGTTCGGCGAGCAGTACTTC
cdr3_aa: CASSAEGRRFGEQYF
d_call: -
cdr3_length: 15
clone_size: -
j_call: TRBJ2-7
v_call: TRBV9

cdr3_nt: TGCGCCAGCAGCTTGGACGGAGTAGCCAAAAACATTCAGTACTTC
cdr3_aa: CASSLDGVAKNIQYF
d_call: -
cdr3_length: 15
clone_size: -
j_call: TRBJ2-4
v_call: TRBV5-1

cdr3_nt: TGCGCCAGCAGCCAAGATCGTGGCAGGGCCCTCCACTTT
cdr3_aa: CASSQDRGRALHF
d_call: -
cdr3_length: 13
clone_size: -
j_call: TRBJ1-6
v_call: TRBV4-3

cdr3_nt: TGTGCCAGCAGCCCAACGGTGGGCATTAACTACAATGAGCAGTTCTTC
cdr3_aa: CASSPTVGINYNEQFF
d_call: -
cdr3_length: 16
clone_size: -
j_call: TRBJ2-1
v_call: TRBV9

cdr3_nt: TGTGCCAGCAGTCCCAACTTGGGGGAGCTGTTTTTT
cdr3_aa: CASSPNLGELFF
d_call: -
cdr3_length: 12
clone_size: -
j_call: TRBJ2-2
v_call: TRBV27

cdr3_nt: TGTGCCTGGGAGAGACAGGGACCCTATGGCTACACCTTC
cdr3_aa: CAWERQGPYGYTF
d_call: TRBD1
cdr3_length: 13
clone_size: -
j_call: TRBJ1-2
v_call: TRBV30

cdr3_nt: TGTGCCAGCAGCGTAGTTGGGAGCTCCTACGAGCAGTACTTC
cdr3_aa: CASSVVGSSYEQYF
d_call: -
cdr3_length: 14
clone_size: -
j_call: TRBJ2-7
v_call: TRBV9

cdr3_nt: TGTGCCAGCTCACCAGTAAACCTCAATACTAGCGGGGGCCTCTCCTACAATGAGCAGTTCTTC
cdr3_aa: CASSPVNLNTSGGLSYNEQFF
d_call: TRBD2
cdr3_length: 21
clone_size: -
j_call: TRBJ2-1
v_call: TRBV18

cdr3_nt: TGTGCCAGCAGTGGGGACAGATCTAATGAAAAACTGTTTTTT
cdr3_aa: CASSGDRSNEKLFF
d_call: TRBD1
cdr3_length: 14
clone_size: -
j_call: TRBJ1-4
v_call: TRBV6-2/TRBV6-3

cdr3_nt: TGTGCCATCAGTGAGATTAGTGCACGAGCGGGAGCCCACGAGCAGTACTTC
cdr3_aa: CAISEISARAGAHEQYF
d_call: TRBD2
cdr3_length: 17
clone_size: -
j_call: TRBJ2-7
v_call: TRBV10-3

cdr3_nt: TGTGCCAGTAGTATTCGACGGGGGGGCCCAGATACGCAGTATTTT
cdr3_aa: CASSIRRGGPDTQYF
d_call: TRBD2
cdr3_length: 15
clone_size: few
j_call: TRBJ2-3
v_call: TRBV19

cdr3_nt: TGTGCCAGCAGCCAAGGGTGGGGGCTGTACAATGAGCAGTTCTTC
cdr3_aa: CASSQGWGLYNEQFF
d_call: -
cdr3_length: 15
clone_size: -
j_call: TRBJ2-1
v_call: TRBV3-1/TRBV3-2

cdr3_nt: TGCGCCAGCAGCGAGACTACAGGGGGCACTGAAGCTTTCTTT
cdr3_aa: CASSETTGGTEAFF
d_call: TRBD1
cdr3_length: 14
clone_size: -
j_call: TRBJ1-1
v_call: TRBV5-1

cdr3_nt: TGTGCCAGCAGCGTCGCAGCGGGACGGTCCTACGAGCAGTACTTC
cdr3_aa: CASSVAAGRSYEQYF
d_call: TRBD2
cdr3_length: 15
clone_size: -
j_call: TRBJ2-7
v_call: TRBV9

cdr3_nt: TGTGCCAGCAGTCTCTCGGCCTACAATGAGCAGTTCTTC
cdr3_aa: CASSLSAYNEQFF
d_call: -
cdr3_length: 13
clone_size: -
j_call: TRBJ2-1
v_call: TRBV12-3/TRBV12-4

cdr3_nt: TGTGCCAGCAGCCAAGCCGGGTTATCCTACGAGCAGTACTTC
cdr3_aa: CASSQAGLSYEQYF
d_call: -
cdr3_length: 14
clone_size: -
j_call: TRBJ2-7
v_call: TRBV14

cdr3_nt: TGTGCCAGCAGCACTCGACAGGGGGCGCTTATTGGCTCTGAAGCTTTCTTT
cdr3_aa: CASSTRQGALIGSEAFF
d_call: TRBD1
cdr3_length: 17
clone_size: -
j_call: TRBJ1-1
v_call: TRBV5-4

cdr3_nt: TGTGCCAGCAGCCCGACGACTAGCGGGGTGGGGGGGTCCTACAATGAGCAGTTCTTC
cdr3_aa: CASSPTTSGVGGSYNEQFF
d_call: TRBD2
cdr3_length: 19
clone_size: -
j_call: TRBJ2-1
v_call: TRBV9

cdr3_nt: TGTGCCAGCAGTTATCGAGTTACCACTGAAGCTTTCTTT
cdr3_aa: CASSYRVTTEAFF
d_call: -
cdr3_length: 13
clone_size: once
j_call: TRBJ1-1
v_call: TRBV6-5

cdr3_nt: TGTGCCAGTAGGAGGACTAGCGGGAGAGGTTATGAGCAGTTCTTC
cdr3_aa: CASRRTSGRGYEQFF
d_call: TRBD2
cdr3_length: 15
clone_size: once
j_call: TRBJ2-1
v_call: TRBV19

cdr3_nt: TGTGCCAGCCGTCCTGACAGGAGCTCCTACAATGAGCAGTTCTTC
cdr3_aa: CASRPDRSSYNEQFF
d_call: -
cdr3_length: 15
clone_size: -
j_call: TRBJ2-1
v_call: TRBV7-2

cdr3_nt: TGTGCCAGCAGTGAGATTAACAGGGGGTCCTTC
cdr3_aa: CASSEINRGSF
d_call: TRBD1
cdr3_length: 11
clone_size: -
j_call: TRBJ1-2
v_call: TRBV12-3/TRBV12-4

cdr3_nt: TGTGCCAGCACCCGGGGGGGTGTCCAAGAGACCCAGTACTTC
cdr3_aa: CASTRGGVQETQYF
d_call: TRBD2
cdr3_length: 14
clone_size: -
j_call: TRBJ2-5
v_call: TRBV2

cdr3_nt: TGTGCCAGCACCGCGGGGGGTTACACTGAAGCTTTCTTT
cdr3_aa: CASTAGGYTEAFF
d_call: -
cdr3_length: 13
clone_size: -
j_call: TRBJ1-1
v_call: TRBV6-1

cdr3_nt: TGTGCCAGCAGCGACACAGGGGGCAGCTATGGCTACACCTTC
cdr3_aa: CASSDTGGSYGYTF
d_call: TRBD1
cdr3_length: 14
clone_size: -
j_call: TRBJ1-2
v_call: TRBV9

cdr3_nt: TGTGCCAGCAGTTCTCGTATCCTTAACGCCGGGGGGGGCTACACCTTC
cdr3_aa: CASSSRILNAGGGYTF
d_call: -
cdr3_length: 16
clone_size: -
j_call: TRBJ1-2
v_call: TRBV7-2

cdr3_nt: TGTGCCAGCAGCTTCCAGGGGACCATCCCCCCAGAGACCCAGTACTTC
cdr3_aa: CASSFQGTIPPETQYF
d_call: -
cdr3_length: 16
clone_size: -
j_call: TRBJ2-5
v_call: TRBV5-6

cdr3_nt: TGCGCCAGCAGGCCGAGCTCTGGAAACACCATATATTTT
cdr3_aa: CASRPSSGNTIYF
d_call: -
cdr3_length: 13
clone_size: -
j_call: TRBJ1-3
v_call: TRBV5-1

cdr3_nt: TGTGCCAGCAGCGGTGAGGGAAAGCGTAGAAATGGCTACACCTTC
cdr3_aa: CASSGEGKRRNGYTF
d_call: -
cdr3_length: 15
clone_size: few
j_call: TRBJ1-2
v_call: TRBV9

cdr3_nt: TGTGCCAGCAGCTCCCTACCAGATACGCAGTATTTT
cdr3_aa: CASSSLPDTQYF
d_call: -
cdr3_length: 12
clone_size: -
j_call: TRBJ2-3
v_call: TRBV7-9

cdr3_nt: TGTGCCAGCAGCCAAGATCCGCCGGGGGCTGGGGCCAACGTCCTGACTTTC
cdr3_aa: CASSQDPPGAGANVLTF
d_call: -
cdr3_length: 17
clone_size: -
j_call: TRBJ2-6
v_call: TRBV14

cdr3_nt: TGTACCAGCAGCTTGGCAGGGTACGAGAACGGGGAGCTGTTTTTT
cdr3_aa: CTSSLAGYENGELFF
d_call: -
cdr3_length: 15
clone_size: -
j_call: TRBJ2-2
v_call: TRBV5-4

cdr3_nt: TGCGCCAGCAGCCGGGACAGGGGTAATGAAAAACTGTTTTTT
cdr3_aa: CASSRDRGNEKLFF
d_call: TRBD1
cdr3_length: 14
clone_size: -
j_call: TRBJ1-4
v_call: TRBV5-1

cdr3_nt: TGTGCCAGCAGTGGATACGGACTAGCGGGATTGGGCGGGGAGCTGTTTTTT
cdr3_aa: CASSGYGLAGLGGELFF
d_call: TRBD2
cdr3_length: 17
clone_size: -
j_call: TRBJ2-2
v_call: TRBV27

cdr3_nt: TGTGCCAGCAGTTTTAGGGACAATAGCAATCAGCCCCAGCATTTT
cdr3_aa: CASSFRDNSNQPQHF
d_call: -
cdr3_length: 15
clone_size: -
j_call: TRBJ1-5
v_call: TRBV27